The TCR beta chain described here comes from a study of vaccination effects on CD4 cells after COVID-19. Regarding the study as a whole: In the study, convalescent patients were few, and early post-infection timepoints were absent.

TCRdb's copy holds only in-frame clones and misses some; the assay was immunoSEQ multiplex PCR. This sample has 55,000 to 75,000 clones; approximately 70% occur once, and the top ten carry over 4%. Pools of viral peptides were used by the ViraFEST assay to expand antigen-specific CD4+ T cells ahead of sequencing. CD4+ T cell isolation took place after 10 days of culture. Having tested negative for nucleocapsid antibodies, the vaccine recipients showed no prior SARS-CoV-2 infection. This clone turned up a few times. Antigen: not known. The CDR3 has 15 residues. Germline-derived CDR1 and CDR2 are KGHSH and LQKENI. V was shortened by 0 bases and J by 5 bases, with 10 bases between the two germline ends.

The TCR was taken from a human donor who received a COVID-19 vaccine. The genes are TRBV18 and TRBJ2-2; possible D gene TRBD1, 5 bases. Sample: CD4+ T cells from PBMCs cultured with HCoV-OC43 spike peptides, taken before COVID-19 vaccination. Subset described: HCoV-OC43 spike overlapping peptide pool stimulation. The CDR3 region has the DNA TGTGCCAGCTCACCACCAGGACCAGGGACCGGGGAGCTGTTTTTT. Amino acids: CASSPPGPGTGELFF. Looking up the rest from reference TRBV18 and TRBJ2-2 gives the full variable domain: NAGVMQNPRHLVRRRGQEARLRCSPMKGHSHVYWYRQLPEEGLKFMVYLQKENIIDESGMPKERFSAEFPKEGPSILRIQQVVRGDSAAYFCASSPPGPGTGELFFGEGSRLTVL.